This T cell receptor beta chain originates from a study of blood T cell repertoires in COVID-19. Study-level background: From the United States, Italy and Spain came samples of acute and convalescent COVID-19.

Ages ranged from roughly 18 to 100 years, with residence in 24 US areas. A COVID-19 case was met by exposed participants within 2 weeks before study entry. Here immunoSEQ multiplex PCR was the method, and the copy in TCRdb shows in-frame clones only, minus some. This sample has around 250,000 clones; roughly 80% occur once, and the top ten carry about 5%. The germline V and J ends were trimmed by 1 base and 1 base, with 7 bases remaining between them. CDR3 length: 14 residues. Germline lookup yields CDR1 SGHVS and CDR2 FQNEAQ. The specimen was PBMCs or T cells enriched from blood (not recorded which). The receptor comes from a man aged 35 to 55 who had been exposed to COVID-19. The chain uses TRBV7-8 and TRBJ2-5; D not certain. CDR3 nucleotides: TGTGCCAGCAGCTTAGGGCGGATCCAAGAGACCCAGTACTTC. Amino acids: CASSLGRIQETQYF.